These 12 T cell receptor beta chains were all obtained from the same sample, sequenced in a study of patients and donors after allogeneic stem cell transplantation (dated by TCRdb to the early 2020s). Libraries were constructed by RT-PCR. The instrument was a NextSeq 550. TCRdb reprocessing: public reads trimmed at Q25 with fastp, clones called with MiXCR, in-frame beta chains kept. A single entry per CDR3 protein holds the most common genes and DNA from its merged rows. Within this sample are about 960,000 distinct CDR3 sequences, with approximately 19% of them counted one time only. The ten largest account for roughly 6% of the sample. The sample comprised blood, either unsorted or a sorted T cell fraction (not recorded which). These receptors were collected from a human donor who was either an allogeneic HSCT recipient or a stem cell or donor lymphocyte infusion donor (not recorded which). It is not recorded whose cells these are; they may come from a transplant donor.

The chain employs TRBV29-1 and TRBJ2-7; TRBD2 agrees at 8 bases. The CDR3 runs to 13 residues. The germline gives CDR1 SQVTM, CDR2 ANQGSEA. V was pared by 8 bases and J by 2 bases, with 8 bases of the junction left unmatched. CDR3 DNA: TGCAGCCTCTCGGCGGGAGGAACCTACGAGCAGTACTTC. Encoded protein: CSLSAGGTYEQYF.

This clonotype was found a few times. The genes are TRBV4-3 and TRBJ1-2; TRBD1 might be the D (5 bases). V lost 0 bases, J lost 4 bases, and 18 bases lay in between. The CDR3 extends over 17 amino acids. Germline lookup yields CDR1 LGHNA and CDR2 YSLEER. The CDR3 DNA is TGCGCCAGCAGCCAAGATCTGCTGGACAAAAGTCTCTATGGCTACACCTTC. Translation gives CASSQDLLDKSLYGYTF.

The table lists this clonotype with a few counts. CDR3 nucleotide sequence: TGCGCCAGCAAAGACTTCTCTGGGGCCAACGTCCTGACTTTC. It specifies CASKDFSGANVLTF. V is TRBV5-1 and J is TRBJ2-6; D gene unclear. V gave up 6 bases and J gave up 0 bases, with 7 bases separating them. The CDR3 is 14 residues long. From germline, CDR1 is SGHRS and CDR2 YFSETQ.

The chain links TRBV20-1 to TRBJ2-7; TRBD1 matches at 12 bases. V dropped 3 bases and J dropped 9; count of bases not matched to a gene: 12. This CDR3 region has 15 residues. The germline CDR1 and CDR2 sequences are DFQATT and SNEGSKA (reference sequence). CDR3 sequence: CSASSDLGTGGGQYF. The CDR3 DNA follows: TGCAGTGCTAGTTCGGATTTGGGGACAGGGGGCGGGCAGTACTTC.

This clonotype was counted only a few times. This chain connects TRBV18 to TRBJ2-5; D is uncertain. Between the trimmed V and J ends, which lost 1 base and 1 base, there was a span of 16 bases. The CDR3 is made up of 17 amino acids. Per the germline V gene, CDR1 is KGHSH and CDR2 is LQKENI. Here the CDR3 DNA reads TGTGCCAGCTCACCACGTCGCCAGCGACCTATCCAAGAGACCCAGTACTTC. The encoded protein is CASSPRRQRPIQETQYF. Based on the CDR3 plus reference TRBV18 and TRBJ2-5, the full variable domain is NAGVMQNPRHLVRRRGQEARLRCSPMKGHSHVYWYRQLPEEGLKFMVYLQKENIIDESGMPKERFSAEFPKEGPSILRIQQVVRGDSAAYFCASSPRRQRPIQETQYFGPGTRLLVL.

This clonotype was found a few times. The gene calls are TRBV12-3 or TRBV12-4 and TRBJ1-2; D is ambiguous. This CDR3 has 12 amino acids. V lost 1 base, J lost 8 bases, and 8 bases lay in between. This CDR3 is CASSLGIFGYTF. The CDR3 coding sequence is TGTGCCAGCAGTTTAGGGATTTTCGGCTACACCTTC.

This clonotype was seen a few times. The V call is TRBV15, the J call TRBJ2-4; TRBD1 or TRBD2 may be the D gene (5 bases each). CDR1 is LNHNV, CDR2 YYDKDF, per germline (reference sequence). The CDR3 runs 15 residues. V gave up 2 bases and J gave up 4 bases, with 12 bases separating them. DNA of the CDR3: TGTGCCACCAGCAGACCGGGACCCTTGAAAAACATTCAGTACTTC. Protein: CATSRPGPLKNIQYF.

The V call is TRBV5-1, the J call TRBJ1-2, with TRBD1 matching 8 bases. Germline lookup yields CDR1 SGHRS and CDR2 YFSETQ. The junction had 9 bases not matched to a gene; V was cut back by 4 bases and J by 4 bases. The CDR3 loop spans 15 amino acids. The CDR3 region has the DNA TGCGCCAGCAGCCCGTGGACAGGGCATGGCTATGGCTACACCTTC. It specifies CASSPWTGHGYGYTF.

This clonotype was counted only a few times. This chain uses TRBV7-3 with TRBJ1-5, with 9 bases matching TRBD1. The CDR3 spans 18 residues. V was pared by 6 bases and J by 3 bases, with 15 bases of the junction left unmatched. Per germline, CDR1 SGHTA and CDR2 FQGTGA. The CDR3 region is CASSPPGQGTDINQPQHF. CDR3 nucleotides: TGTGCCAGCAGTCCACCGGGACAGGGAACCGATATCAATCAGCCCCAGCATTTT.

This chain uses TRBV5-1 with TRBJ1-2, with 10 nucleotides matching TRBD1. Trimming at V came to 5 bases and at J to 8 bases, leaving 15 bases not matched to a gene. This CDR3 is built from 16 residues. Germline-derived CDR1 and CDR2 are SGHRS and YFSETQ. Written as DNA, the CDR3 is TGCGCCAGCAGACCCTCCCCGGGACAGGGGACGAAGGGCTACACCTTC. It yields the protein CASRPSPGQGTKGYTF.

The CDR3 here is CASSDRQGKEKLFF. The CDR3 bases are TGCGCCAGCAGCGATCGCCAGGGGAAGGAAAAACTGTTTTTT. The chain combines TRBV5-1 with TRBJ1-4; tentatively, D is TRBD1 (6 bases). The CDR3 consists of 14 residues. V lost 4 bases to trimming and J lost 8 bases, with 15 bases between them. In germline, CDR1 is SGHRS, CDR2 YFSETQ. The full variable domain, completed using reference TRBV5-1 and TRBJ1-4, is KAGVTQTPRYLIKTRGQQVTLSCSPISGHRSVSWYQQTPGQGLQFLFEYFSETQRNKGNFPGRFSGRQFSNSRSEMNVSTLELGDSALYLCASSDRQGKEKLFFGSGTQLSVL.

This clonotype came up a few times. The chain has TRBV5-1 and TRBJ2-3, with D maybe TRBD2 (6 bases). V lost 3 bases and J lost 0, with 14 bases in between. CDR3 length equals 16 residues. Germline lookup yields CDR1 SGHRS and CDR2 YFSETQ. The DNA for the CDR3 is TGCGCCAGCAGCTCGTTCATAGCGGTTAGCACAGATACGCAGTATTTT. Residues: CASSSFIAVSTDTQYF.